These 9 T cell receptor beta chains were all obtained from the same sample, sequenced in a study of T cell repertoires in cytomegalovirus infection. TCRdb analysed the reads with MiXCR anew, one entry per CDR3 protein. Of approximately 170,000 distinct CDR3 sequences listed, approximately 17% are singletons. The sequencing sample was made of CD8+ T cells from PBMCs. Receptors originate from a human donor in good health (CMV status not recorded). Some clones in this sample may be carry-over from other donors' samples.

The chain is built from TRBV6-2 or TRBV6-3 and TRBJ2-7; no clear D gene. Germline CDR1 reads MNHEY; CDR2 reads SVGEGT. V was shortened by 2 bases and J by 6 bases, with 8 bases between the two germline ends. The CDR3 covers 12 residues. CDR3 protein: CASSYAWSEQYF. The CDR3 nucleotides read TGTGCCAGCAGTTACGCCTGGAGCGAGCAGTACTTC.

The chain has TRBV9 and TRBJ2-1; either TRBD1 or TRBD2 may fit D (5 bases each). The ends were cut back, 2 bases at V and 10 bases at J, with 16 bases in the middle. The CDR3 has 14 residues. In germline, CDR1 is SGDLS, CDR2 YYNGEE. The CDR3 nucleotides read TGTGCCAGCAGCGTGGGGGTCCCCCCCATGGAGCAGTTCTTC. This gives the protein CASSVGVPPMEQFF.

The sample holds a few counts of this clonotype. The chain joins TRBV7-2 to TRBJ2-1; 14 positions agree with TRBD2. The ends lost 5 bases at V and 2 bases at J; junction bases unmatched: 11. This CDR3 is 19 amino acids long. The germline V gene has CDR1 SGHTA and CDR2 FQGNSA. Here the CDR3 DNA reads TGTGCCAGCAGCACCGTTCAGGGACTAGCGGGAGCAGCCTACAATGAGCAGTTCTTC. It specifies CASSTVQGLAGAAYNEQFF.

The chain recombines TRBV6-1 with TRBJ2-1; 9 bases line up with TRBD1. The CDR3 sequence is 15 residues long. With 6 bases clipped from V and 6 bases from J, the junction kept 9 bases outside the gene matches. Germline CDR1 MNHNS, CDR2 SASEGT. Here the CDR3 DNA reads TGTGCCAGCAGATTGTGGACAGGGGCAGGCAATGAGCAGTTCTTC. Translating it yields CASRLWTGAGNEQFF.

The chain carries TRBV7-8 and TRBJ1-3; D is perhaps TRBD1 (6 bases). Per germline, CDR1 SGHVS and CDR2 FQNEAQ. Trimming removed 3 bases from V and 0 bases from J, with 9 bases in between. This CDR3 contains 15 residues. This CDR3 is CASSFLTGSGNTIYF. DNA of the CDR3: TGTGCCAGCAGCTTCTTGACAGGCTCTGGAAACACCATATATTTT. The full variable domain, completed using reference TRBV7-8 and TRBJ1-3, is GAGVSQSPRYKVAKRGQDVALRCDPISGHVSLFWYQQALGQGPEFLTYFQNEAQLDKSGLPSDRFFAERPEGSVSTLKIQRTQQEDSAVYLCASSFLTGSGNTIYFGEGSWLTVV.

This clonotype was detected only a few times. The chain carries TRBV6-2 or TRBV6-3 and TRBJ2-2; D is uncertain. V was clipped by 2 bases and J by 4 bases, with 8 bases between them. Per the germline V gene, CDR1 is MNHEY and CDR2 is SVGEGT. This CDR3 has 14 residues. The CDR3 nucleotides are TGTGCCAGCAGTTACATGGGTCCCACCGGGGAGCTGTTTTTT. This sequence encodes CASSYMGPTGELFF.

This clonotype occurred many times. The junction and the germline gene differ at one end; a read error may be behind it. The chain employs TRBV7-8 and TRBJ1-2; 8 nucleotides align to TRBD1. The CDR3 sequence is 13 residues long. Germline assignment: CDR1 SGHVS and CDR2 FQNEAQ. The CDR3 nucleotides are TGTGCCAGCAGCTTAGGAGGGACAGGCCCTCCGGGTTTC. Translating it yields CASSLGGTGPPGF.

Only a few counts were recorded for this clonotype. The chain recombines TRBV7-8 with TRBJ2-2, with 8 bases aligning to TRBD1. The CDR3 has 16 amino acids. The V segment lost 6 bases and the J segment 5 bases; nucleotides outside the gene matches: 11. Germline lookup yields CDR1 SGHVS and CDR2 FQNEAQ. CDR3 nucleotide sequence: TGTGCCAGCAGTACCCGACAGGGGCCGGGGACCGGGGAGCTGTTTTTT. Its protein product is CASSTRQGPGTGELFF.

This chain uses TRBV28 with TRBJ2-5, with no clear D. V was shortened by 8 bases and J by 5 bases, with 9 bases between the two germline ends. This CDR3 region has 11 residues. Germline V CDR1 and CDR2: MDHEN, SYDVKM. The CDR3 loop is CASAYRETQYF. CDR3 sequence (DNA): TGTGCCAGCGCGTACCGGGAGACCCAGTACTTC.